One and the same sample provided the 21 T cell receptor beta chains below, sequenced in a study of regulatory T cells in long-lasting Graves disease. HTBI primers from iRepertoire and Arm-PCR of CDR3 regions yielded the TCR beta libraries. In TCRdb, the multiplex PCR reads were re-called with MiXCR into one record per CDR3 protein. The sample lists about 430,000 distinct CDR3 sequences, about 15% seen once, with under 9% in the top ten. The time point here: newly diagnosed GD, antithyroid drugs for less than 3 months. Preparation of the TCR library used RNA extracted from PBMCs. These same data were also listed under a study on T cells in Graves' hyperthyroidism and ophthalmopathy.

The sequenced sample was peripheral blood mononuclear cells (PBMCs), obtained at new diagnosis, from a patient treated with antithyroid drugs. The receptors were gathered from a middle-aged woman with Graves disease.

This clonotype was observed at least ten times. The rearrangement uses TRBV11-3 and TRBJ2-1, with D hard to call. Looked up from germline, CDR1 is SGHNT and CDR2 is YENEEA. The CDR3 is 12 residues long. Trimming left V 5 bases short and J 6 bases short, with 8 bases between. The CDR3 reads CASSPTSNEQFF. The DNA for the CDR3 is TGTGCCAGCAGCCCCACGAGCAATGAGCAGTTCTTC. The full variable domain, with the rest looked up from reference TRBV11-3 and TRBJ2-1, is EAGVVQSPRYKIIEKKQPVAFWCNPISGHNTLYWYLQNLGQGPELLIRYENEEAVDDSQLPKDRFSAERLKGVDSTLKIQPAELGDSAVYLCASSPTSNEQFFGPGTRLTVL.

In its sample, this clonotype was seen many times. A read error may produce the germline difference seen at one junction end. The CDR3 nucleotides are TGTGCCAGCAGTCGCAGCGGAACTAGCACAGATACGCAGTATTTT. The encoded protein is CASSRSGTSTDTQYF. This chain joins TRBV5-1 and TRBJ2-3; maybe TRBD2 (5 bases). Germline CDR1 and CDR2: SGHRS and YFSETQ. The length of the CDR3 is 15 residues.

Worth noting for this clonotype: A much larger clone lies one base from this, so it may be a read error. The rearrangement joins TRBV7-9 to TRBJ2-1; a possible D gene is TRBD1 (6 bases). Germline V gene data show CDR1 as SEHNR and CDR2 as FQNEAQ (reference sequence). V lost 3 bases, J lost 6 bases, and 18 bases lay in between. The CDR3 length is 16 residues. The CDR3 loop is CASSFWGLRWFNEQFF. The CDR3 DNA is TGTGCCAGCAGCTTCTGGGGGCTTCGGTGGTTCAATGAGCAGTTCTTC.

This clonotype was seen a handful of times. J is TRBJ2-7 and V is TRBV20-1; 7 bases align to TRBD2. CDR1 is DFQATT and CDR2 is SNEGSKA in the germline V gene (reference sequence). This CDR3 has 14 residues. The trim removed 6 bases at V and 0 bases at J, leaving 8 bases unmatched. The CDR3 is CSASSGFVSYEQYF. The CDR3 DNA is TGCAGTGCCTCTAGCGGATTCGTCTCCTACGAGCAGTACTTC.

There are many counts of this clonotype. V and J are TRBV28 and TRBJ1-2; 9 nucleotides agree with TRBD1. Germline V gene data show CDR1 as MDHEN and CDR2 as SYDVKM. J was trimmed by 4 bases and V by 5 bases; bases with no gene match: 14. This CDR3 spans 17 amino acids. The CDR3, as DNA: TGTGCCAGCAGTCCTTATTATACAGGGGGCGCGATCTATGGCTACACCTTC. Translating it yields CASSPYYTGGAIYGYTF.

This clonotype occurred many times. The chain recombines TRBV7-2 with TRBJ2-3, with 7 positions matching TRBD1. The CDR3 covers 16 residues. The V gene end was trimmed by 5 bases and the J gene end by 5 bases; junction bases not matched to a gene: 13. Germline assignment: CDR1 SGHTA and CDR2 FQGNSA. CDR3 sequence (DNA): TGTGCCAGCAGCGTCGACTTGGGGCAGGGGGAAGATACGCAGTATTTT. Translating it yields CASSVDLGQGEDTQYF.

CDR3 region: CASSLGADASTDTQYF. The CDR3 DNA sequence: TGTGCCAGCAGCTTGGGGGCAGACGCTAGCACAGATACGCAGTATTTT. The J gene is TRBJ2-3, the V gene TRBV5-4; D gene ambiguous. The CDR3 runs 16 residues. V was cut by 0 bases and J by 0 bases, with 11 bases left in between. Looked up from germline, CDR1 is SGHNT and CDR2 is YYREEE (reference sequence).

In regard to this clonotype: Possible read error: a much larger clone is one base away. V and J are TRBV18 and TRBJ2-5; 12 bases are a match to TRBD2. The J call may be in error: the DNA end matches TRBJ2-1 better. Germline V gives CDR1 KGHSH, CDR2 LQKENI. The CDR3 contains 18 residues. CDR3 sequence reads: CASSPRTSGNLYPNEQFF. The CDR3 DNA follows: TGTGCCAGCTCACCCCGGACTAGCGGGAATCTCTACCCCAATGAGCAGTTCTTC.

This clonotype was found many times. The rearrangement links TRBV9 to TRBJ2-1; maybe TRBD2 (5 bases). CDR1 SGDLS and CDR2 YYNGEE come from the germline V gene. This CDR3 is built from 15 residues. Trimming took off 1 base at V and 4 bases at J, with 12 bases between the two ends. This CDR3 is CASSVPLEGYNEQFF. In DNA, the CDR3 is TGTGCCAGCAGCGTACCACTCGAGGGTTACAATGAGCAGTTCTTC.

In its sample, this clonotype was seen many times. CDR3 in amino acids: CASSSRLAGSNEQFF. CDR3 bases: TGTGCCAGCAGCTCCAGACTAGCGGGAAGTAATGAGCAGTTCTTC. This chain connects TRBV7-2 to TRBJ2-1; 11 positions agree with TRBD2. This CDR3 is built from 15 residues. Germline CDR1 is SGHTA and CDR2 is FQGNSA. The V gene end was trimmed by 4 bases and the J gene end by 7 bases; junction bases not matched to a gene: 6.

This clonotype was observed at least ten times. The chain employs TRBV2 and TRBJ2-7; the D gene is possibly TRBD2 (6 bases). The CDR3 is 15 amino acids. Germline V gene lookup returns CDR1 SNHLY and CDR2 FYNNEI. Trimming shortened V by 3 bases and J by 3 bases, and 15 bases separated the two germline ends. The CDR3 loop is CASSERASEIYEQYF. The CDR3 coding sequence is TGTGCCAGCAGTGAGAGGGCTAGCGAGATCTACGAGCAGTACTTC.

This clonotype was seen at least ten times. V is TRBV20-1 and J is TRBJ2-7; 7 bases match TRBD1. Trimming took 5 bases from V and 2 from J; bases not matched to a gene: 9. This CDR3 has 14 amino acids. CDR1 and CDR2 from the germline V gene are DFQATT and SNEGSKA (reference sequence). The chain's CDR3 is CSAPNPGQPYEQYF. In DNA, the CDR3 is TGCAGTGCTCCAAACCCGGGACAGCCCTACGAGCAGTACTTC.

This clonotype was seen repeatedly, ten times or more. CDR3 region: CASRKQGAGANVLTF. CDR3 nucleotides: TGTGCCAGCAGAAAACAGGGAGCTGGGGCCAACGTCCTGACTTTC. This chain uses TRBV27 with TRBJ2-6, with D perhaps TRBD1 (6 bases). Germline CDR1 reads MNHEY; CDR2 reads SMNVEV (reference sequence). This CDR3 is built from 15 residues. Trimming took off 6 bases at V and 2 bases at J, with 11 bases between the two ends.

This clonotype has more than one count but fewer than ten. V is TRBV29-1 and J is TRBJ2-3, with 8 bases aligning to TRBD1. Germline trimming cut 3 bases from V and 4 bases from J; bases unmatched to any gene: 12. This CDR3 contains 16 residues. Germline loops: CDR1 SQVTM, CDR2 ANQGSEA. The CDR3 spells CSVEGLDRVMADTQYF. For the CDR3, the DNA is TGCAGCGTTGAGGGCTTGGACAGGGTTATGGCAGATACGCAGTATTTT.

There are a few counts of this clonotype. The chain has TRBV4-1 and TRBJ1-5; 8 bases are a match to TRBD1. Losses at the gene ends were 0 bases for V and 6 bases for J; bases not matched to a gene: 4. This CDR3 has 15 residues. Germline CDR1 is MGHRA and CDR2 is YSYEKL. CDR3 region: CASSQDSGGGQPQHF. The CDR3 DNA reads TGCGCCAGCAGCCAAGATTCAGGGGGCGGTCAGCCCCAGCATTTT.

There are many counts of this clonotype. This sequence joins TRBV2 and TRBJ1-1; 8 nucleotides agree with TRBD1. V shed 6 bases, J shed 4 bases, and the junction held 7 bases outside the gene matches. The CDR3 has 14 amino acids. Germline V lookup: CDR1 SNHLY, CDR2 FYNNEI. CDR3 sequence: CASRTQGGITEAFF. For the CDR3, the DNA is TGTGCCAGCAGGACACAGGGGGGGATCACTGAAGCTTTCTTT.

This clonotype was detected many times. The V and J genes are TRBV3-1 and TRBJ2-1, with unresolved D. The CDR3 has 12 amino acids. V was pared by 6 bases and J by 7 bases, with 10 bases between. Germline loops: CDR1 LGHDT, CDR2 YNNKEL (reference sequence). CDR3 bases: TGTGCCAGCAGTCACTTCGGGAATGAGCAGTTCTTC. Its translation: CASSHFGNEQFF.

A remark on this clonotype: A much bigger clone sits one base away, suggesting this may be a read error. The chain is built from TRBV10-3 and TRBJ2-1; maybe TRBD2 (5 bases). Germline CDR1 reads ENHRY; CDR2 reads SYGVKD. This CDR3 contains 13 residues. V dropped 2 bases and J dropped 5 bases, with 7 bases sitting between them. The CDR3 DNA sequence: TGTGCCATCAGTGAGGACGGGGACAATGAGCAGTTCTTC. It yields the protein CAISEDGDNEQFF.

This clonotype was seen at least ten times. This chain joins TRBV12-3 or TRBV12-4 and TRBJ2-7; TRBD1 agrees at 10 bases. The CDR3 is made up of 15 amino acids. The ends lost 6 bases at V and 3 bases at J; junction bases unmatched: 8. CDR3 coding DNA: TGTGCCAGCAGGAAATCCGGGACAGGGGACTACGAGCAGTACTTC. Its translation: CASRKSGTGDYEQYF.

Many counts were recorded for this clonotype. CDR3 amino acids: CASSLGLAGGTYNEQFF. The CDR3 region has the DNA TGTGCCAGCAGTCTGGGGTTAGCGGGAGGAACCTACAATGAGCAGTTCTTC. The chain has TRBV2 and TRBJ2-1; 10 bases are shared with TRBD2. The CDR3 covers 17 residues. Germline V lookup: CDR1 SNHLY, CDR2 FYNNEI. Unmatched junction bases numbered 9, after V lost 5 bases and J lost 2 bases. Together with reference TRBV2 and TRBJ2-1, the CDR3 gives the full variable domain: EPEVTQTPSHQVTQMGQEVILRCVPISNHLYFYWYRQILGQKVEFLVSFYNNEISEKSEIFDDQFSVERPDGSNFTLKIRSTKLEDSAMYFCASSLGLAGGTYNEQFFGPGTRLTVL.

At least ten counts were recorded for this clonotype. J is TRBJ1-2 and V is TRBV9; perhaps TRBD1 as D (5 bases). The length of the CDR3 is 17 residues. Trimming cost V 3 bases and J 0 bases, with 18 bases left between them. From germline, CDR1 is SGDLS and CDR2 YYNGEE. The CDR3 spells CASSGGGRLEANYGYTF. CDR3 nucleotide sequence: TGTGCCAGCAGCGGCGGGGGGAGGTTGGAAGCTAACTATGGCTACACCTTC. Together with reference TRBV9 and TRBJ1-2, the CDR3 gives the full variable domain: DSGVTQTPKHLITATGQRVTLRCSPRSGDLSVYWYQQSLDQGLQFLIQYYNGEERAKGNILERFSAQQFPDLHSELNLSSLELGDSALYFCASSGGGRLEANYGYTFGSGTRLTVV.